This T cell receptor beta chain was captured in a study of blood T cell repertoires in COVID-19. Study-level information: Both acute and convalescent COVID-19 samples were obtained from the United States, Italy and Spain. PBMCs, B-cell-depleted T cells, or T cells were the source of the cDNA or gDNA that made up the material.

Authors' data handling: From reference gene primer amplification, estimates of nucleated cell counts were derived. Only in-frame clones appear in the TCRdb table, and some are missing; sequencing was by immunoSEQ multiplex PCR. V and J calls and clone size are as listed in that table; D and trimming were resolved from the DNA. This sample carries 98,000 or so clones, about 89% of them seen once, and the ten largest clones take approximately 5%. Sequencing input: peripheral blood. This TCR was sampled from a human donor in a cohort sampled during active COVID-19.

The CDR3 is CASASNRMETQYF. As DNA, the CDR3 is TGTGCCAGCGCCTCCAACAGAATGGAGACCCAGTACTTC. V gene TRBV25-1 combines with J gene TRBJ2-5; no clear D gene. V lost 8 bases to trimming and J lost 5 bases, with 15 bases between them. CDR1 MGHDK and CDR2 SYGVNS come from the germline V gene. The length of the CDR3 is 13 residues. Supplemented by reference TRBV25-1 and TRBJ2-5, the full variable domain reads EADIYQTPRYLVIGTGKKITLECSQTMGHDKMYWYQQDPGMELHLIHYSYGVNSTEKGDLSSESTVSRIRTEHFPLTLESARPSHTSQYLCASASNRMETQYFGPGTRLLVL.